Presented here are 10 T cell receptor beta chains from one specimen sequenced in a study of blood T cell repertoires in COVID-19 (TCRdb year 2020). The method behind the library was the immunoSEQ multiplex PCR assay. TCRdb's version of the immuneACCESS table is confined to in-frame rearrangements and falls short of the full clone set. An unresolved V gene accounts for under half of the shortfall where checked; the remainder is of unknown origin. The sample includes about 220,000 clones, with more than 65% observed a single time. Clones ranked in the top ten supply 3.6% of the sample. Sequenced: peripheral blood. Every receptor here comes from an elderly woman with acute or convalescent COVID-19.

CDR3 bases: TGCGCCAGCAGCCAAATTACAGGGTCCGGGGAGCTGTTTTTT. Its translation: CASSQITGSGELFF. J is TRBJ2-2 and V is TRBV4-3; possible D gene TRBD1, 6 bases. V was clipped by 2 bases and J by 6 bases, with 10 bases between them. Germline V lookup: CDR1 LGHNA, CDR2 YSLEER. The CDR3 has 14 amino acids.

The V and J genes are TRBV6-6 and TRBJ1-3; 8 positions agree with TRBD1. Germline V gene sequence: CDR1 MNHNY, CDR2 SVGAGI (reference sequence). J lost 0 bases, V lost 5 bases, and 9 bases had no gene match. The CDR3 is made up of 17 amino acids. The CDR3 region is CASSPLYRGNSGNTIYF. DNA for the CDR3: TGTGCCAGCAGTCCCCTCTACAGGGGGAACTCTGGAAACACCATATATTTT.

This clone was counted a few times. CDR3 DNA: TGTGCCAGTAGTGCCAGGGGCCGCTATGGCTACACCTTC. Translated: CASSARGRYGYTF. The chain has TRBV19 and TRBJ1-2; tentative D call: TRBD1 (6 bases). Germline-derived CDR1 and CDR2 are LNHDA and SQIVND (reference sequence). CDR3 length: 13 residues. V was trimmed by 5 bases and J by 4 bases, leaving 11 bases between them. Full variable domain (missing parts from reference TRBV19 and TRBJ1-2): DGGITQSPKYLFRKEGQNVTLSCEQNLNHDAMYWYRQDPGQGLRLIYYSQIVNDFQKGDIAEGYSVSREKKESFPLTVTSAQKNPTAFYLCASSARGRYGYTFGSGTRLTVV.

The chain is built from TRBV11-3 and TRBJ2-7, with D perhaps matching TRBD2 (5 bases). The V end lost 2 bases, the J end lost 4 bases, and 9 bases lay between the germline ends. The CDR3 runs to 13 residues. In germline, CDR1 is SGHNT, CDR2 YENEEA. In DNA, the CDR3 is TGTGCCAGCAGCTTAAGTAGGGAGTACGAGCAGTACTTC. It codes for CASSLSREYEQYF.

The chain recombines TRBV5-4 with TRBJ2-3; maybe TRBD2 (7 bases). With 0 bases removed from V and 4 bases from J, the gap between germline ends came to 12 bases. The germline V gene has CDR1 SGHNT and CDR2 YYREEE (reference sequence). The CDR3 has 15 amino acids. The CDR3 is CASSLDWGGPDTQYF. The DNA for the CDR3 is TGTGCCAGCAGCTTGGATTGGGGGGGCCCAGATACGCAGTATTTT.

Notes on this clone: This sample includes further DNA sequences coding for the same CDR3. The chain employs TRBV9 and TRBJ2-1; possible D gene TRBD2, 6 bases. Germline CDR1 SGDLS, CDR2 YYNGEE. V lost 1 base and J lost 4, with 12 bases in between. The CDR3 sequence is 15 residues long. CDR3 DNA: TGTGCCAGCAGCGTATCGGGGGTGTCGTACAATGAGCAGTTCTTC. It codes for CASSVSGVSYNEQFF.

The chain combines TRBV5-6 with TRBJ1-2; D is uncertain. Trimming removed 1 base from V and 4 bases from J, with 11 bases in between. The CDR3 runs to 14 residues. In germline, CDR1 is SGHDT, CDR2 YYEEEE. The CDR3 coding sequence is TGTGCCAGCAGCTTGTCCGGGGTCCGCTATGGCTACACCTTC. It is translated as CASSLSGVRYGYTF. The entire variable domain, with the rest obtained from reference TRBV5-6 and TRBJ1-2, is as follows: DAGVTQSPTHLIKTRGQQVTLRCSPKSGHDTVSWYQQALGQGPQFIFQYYEEEERQRGNFPDRFSGHQFPNYSSELNVNALLLGDSALYLCASSLSGVRYGYTFGSGTRLTVV.

The gene calls are TRBV30 and TRBJ2-2; TRBD2 agrees at 9 bases. Per the germline V gene, CDR1 is GTSNPN and CDR2 is SVGIG (reference sequence). There are 16 residues in the CDR3. The V segment lost 2 bases and the J segment 3 bases; nucleotides outside the gene matches: 7. The CDR3 loop is CAWSPPAGGHTGELFF. As DNA, the CDR3 is TGTGCCTGGAGTCCCCCAGCGGGGGGTCACACCGGGGAGCTGTTTTTT.

The rearrangement uses TRBV3-1 (or the pseudogene TRBV3-2) and TRBJ2-1; 7 bases match TRBD2. V shed 5 bases, J shed 6 bases, and the junction held 10 bases outside the gene matches. Germline V gene sequence: CDR1 LGHDT, CDR2 YNNKEL (reference sequence). The CDR3 length is 15 residues. The DNA of the CDR3 is TGTGCCAGCAGCGCCCGGACTAGGCTTAGCAATGAGCAGTTCTTC. Amino acid sequence: CASSARTRLSNEQFF.

The chain joins TRBV3-1 (or the pseudogene TRBV3-2) to TRBJ1-1, with TRBD1 as a possible D gene (5 bases). Germline assignment: CDR1 LGHDT and CDR2 YNNKEL (reference sequence). Trimming left V 3 bases short and J 1 base short, with 9 bases between. This CDR3 comprises 14 residues. The CDR3 loop reads CASSQGDRNTEAFF. CDR3 coding DNA: TGTGCCAGCAGCCAGGGCGACAGGAACACTGAAGCTTTCTTT.